The 32 T cell receptor beta chains presented below share a single source sample, sequenced in a study of cytomegalovirus exposure and HLA in healthy donors. The PCR made use of 60 Vbeta and 13 Jbeta primers. Repertoires were generated with immunoSEQ multiplex PCR, while TCRdb's copy carries only in-frame clones and drops some. The table shows approximately 150,000 clones, with about three fifths occurring only once. The specimen was PBMCs. The receptors were sampled from a woman aged 25 to 39 in good health and CMV-seropositive.

The chain uses TRBV9 and TRBJ2-1; TRBD1 is a possible D gene (6 bases). The CDR3 runs 13 residues. Trimming pared 2 bases from V and 4 bases from J, leaving 7 bases between. CDR1 and CDR2 from the germline V gene are SGDLS and YYNGEE. This chain's CDR3 is CASSVDSYNEQFF. The CDR3 region has the DNA TGTGCCAGCAGCGTGGACAGTTACAATGAGCAGTTCTTC.

The V and J genes are TRBV4-1 and TRBJ1-4, with TRBD1 identical over 7 bases. This CDR3 comprises 15 residues. The junction had 9 bases not matched to a gene; V was cut back by 3 bases and J by 8 bases. Germline loops: CDR1 MGHRA, CDR2 YSYEKL. In DNA form, the CDR3 reads TGCGCCAGCAGCCACTTAGACAGGGAAGGGGAAAAACTGTTTTTT. Translation: CASSHLDREGEKLFF.

This clone has more than one count but fewer than ten. V is TRBV7-2 and J is TRBJ2-1; 9 bases map to TRBD2. Unmatched junction bases numbered 4, after V lost 5 bases and J lost 8 bases. The germline gives CDR1 SGHTA, CDR2 FQGNSA. The CDR3 is 13 amino acids. The CDR3 DNA reads TGTGCCAGCAGCCCGGGACTAGCCGATGAGCAGTTCTTC. Amino acids: CASSPGLADEQFF.

V gene TRBV5-6 combines with J gene TRBJ1-5, with TRBD1 as a possible D gene (6 bases). From germline, CDR1 is SGHDT and CDR2 YYEEEE. Trimming left V 4 bases short and J 4 bases short, with 15 bases between. This CDR3 is 15 amino acids long. The CDR3: CASSPGGGLNQPQHF. The CDR3 nucleotides read TGTGCCAGCAGCCCGGGGGGCGGACTTAATCAGCCCCAGCATTTT.

The CDR3 sequence: CASDPGGGELFF. DNA of the CDR3: TGTGCCAGCGATCCCGGCGGCGGGGAGCTGTTTTTT. This chain joins TRBV2 and TRBJ2-2; D is unresolved. This CDR3 region has 12 residues. Trimming pared 8 bases from V and 7 bases from J, leaving 11 bases between. Germline V lookup: CDR1 SNHLY, CDR2 FYNNEI.

The CDR3 nucleotides read TGTGCCAGCAGCTTAGAGGCAGGGGACACTGAAGCTTTCTTT. Its protein product is CASSLEAGDTEAFF. The V call is TRBV7-9, the J call TRBJ1-1; TRBD1 is a possible D gene (6 bases). The CDR3 has 14 residues. V lost 1 base to trimming and J lost 3 bases, with 9 bases between them. Looked up from germline, CDR1 is SEHNR and CDR2 is FQNEAQ (reference sequence).

The J gene is TRBJ2-2, the V gene TRBV29-1, with D hard to call. This CDR3 spans 11 amino acids. Germline V gives CDR1 SQVTM, CDR2 ANQGSEA. Trimming shortened V by 4 bases and J by 7 bases, and 7 bases separated the two germline ends. CDR3 sequence: CSVVSLGELFF. DNA of the CDR3: TGCAGCGTTGTGTCCCTCGGGGAGCTGTTTTTT.

The genes are TRBV4-2 and TRBJ1-6; TRBD1 matches 8 bases. The ends lost 0 bases at V and 9 bases at J; junction bases unmatched: 7. The germline V gene encodes CDR1 LGHNA and CDR2 YNFKEQ. This CDR3 comprises 16 residues. The CDR3, as DNA: TGTGCCAGCAGCCAAGATGCGGGTCAGGGGGCTTCACCCCTCCACTTT. It yields the protein CASSQDAGQGASPLHF.

The rearrangement joins TRBV6-5 to TRBJ2-7, with D unclear. The CDR3 consists of 13 residues. Trimming took off 0 bases at V and 5 bases at J, with 8 bases between the two ends. Germline CDR1 is MNHEY and CDR2 is SVGAGI. The CDR3 spells CASSYSYSNEQYF. The CDR3 DNA is TGTGCCAGCAGTTACTCGTACAGCAACGAGCAGTACTTC.

This chain connects TRBV6-4 to TRBJ1-1; TRBD1 might be the D (6 bases). Trimming pared 7 bases from V and 1 base from J, leaving 10 bases between. CDR1 MRHNA and CDR2 SNTAGT come from the germline V gene. The CDR3 runs to 13 residues. The CDR3 protein is CASKRTENTEAFF. As DNA, the CDR3 is TGTGCCAGCAAGAGGACAGAGAACACTGAAGCTTTCTTT.

This clone has just a few counts. This chain joins TRBV4-1 and TRBJ2-7; 10 bases map to TRBD1. The CDR3 contains 18 residues. Germline assignment: CDR1 MGHRA and CDR2 YSYEKL. Germline trimming cut 0 bases from V and 2 bases from J; bases unmatched to any gene: 10. Here the CDR3 reads CASSQDPGTGVTTYEQYF. The CDR3 DNA reads as TGCGCCAGCAGCCAAGATCCCGGGACAGGGGTGACGACCTACGAGCAGTACTTC.

The gene calls are TRBV27 and TRBJ2-7; 10 nucleotides line up with TRBD2. The trim removed 7 bases at V and 7 bases at J, leaving 7 bases unmatched. The V gene's germline CDR1 is MNHEY and CDR2 SMNVEV (reference sequence). The length of the CDR3 is 13 residues. DNA of the CDR3: TGTGCCAGCACGAGCGGGGGGGTGGGGGAGCAGTACTTC. It is translated as CASTSGGVGEQYF.

The J gene is TRBJ1-1, the V gene TRBV6-5, with a weak D call TRBD1 (6 bases). V lost 6 bases, J lost 7 bases, and 18 bases lay in between. This CDR3 region has 14 residues. Germline V gene data show CDR1 as MNHEY and CDR2 as SVGAGI. CDR3 amino acids: CASRTGKKIGEAFF. The CDR3 nucleotides are TGTGCCAGCAGAACAGGGAAAAAGATCGGTGAAGCTTTCTTT.

This sequence joins TRBV29-1 and TRBJ2-5; the match to TRBD2 covers 8 bases. The tail of the sequence fits TRBJ2-7 better, so the J call may be wrong. The germline CDR1 and CDR2 sequences are SQVTM and ANQGSEA. The CDR3 runs to 14 residues. In DNA, the CDR3 is TGCAGCGTTACCGGGGGGGAGAGCTCCTACGAGCAGTACTTC. It translates to CSVTGGESSYEQYF.

The V call is TRBV11-2, the J call TRBJ1-1; possible D gene TRBD1, 5 bases. Trimming stripped 1 base from V and 3 bases from J, with 15 bases between. CDR3 length equals 16 residues. Germline V gives CDR1 SGHAT, CDR2 FQNNGV. The CDR3 sequence: CASSLGDWGGHTEAFF. The DNA of the CDR3 is TGTGCCAGCAGCTTAGGGGATTGGGGCGGCCACACTGAAGCTTTCTTT.

The gene calls are TRBV18 and TRBJ2-7; tentative D call: TRBD2 (6 bases). V lost 3 bases to trimming and J lost 5 bases, with 11 bases between them. The CDR3 is 13 amino acids. Germline CDR1 reads KGHSH; CDR2 reads LQKENI. DNA for the CDR3: TGTGCCAGCTCACCGGGTGGGAGGAACGAGCAGTACTTC. This gives the protein CASSPGGRNEQYF. The variable domain in full, completed from reference TRBV18 and TRBJ2-7, reads NAGVMQNPRHLVRRRGQEARLRCSPMKGHSHVYWYRQLPEEGLKFMVYLQKENIIDESGMPKERFSAEFPKEGPSILRIQQVVRGDSAAYFCASSPGGRNEQYFGPGTRLTVT.

The chain recombines TRBV6-1 with TRBJ2-5; perhaps TRBD2 as D (5 bases). The V gene's germline CDR1 is MNHNS and CDR2 SASEGT. The CDR3 runs 15 residues. Trimming removed 5 bases at V and 7 bases at J, with 20 bases between. The CDR3 sequence is CASSSMDFQLRTQYF. Written as DNA, the CDR3 is TGTGCCAGCAGTTCCATGGACTTCCAACTTAGGACCCAGTACTTC.

This clone was observed a handful of times. The CDR3 sequence is CASSQVAAPDTQYF. CDR3 nucleotides: TGTGCCAGCAGCCAAGTAGCGGCGCCAGATACGCAGTATTTT. The gene calls are TRBV4-2 and TRBJ2-3; a weak D match, TRBD2 (6 bases). Germline V gives CDR1 LGHNA, CDR2 YNFKEQ. The CDR3 length is 14 residues. The V end lost 1 base, the J end lost 4 bases, and 9 bases lay between the germline ends.

The V gene is TRBV5-1, the J gene TRBJ2-5; 7 nucleotides line up with TRBD1. CDR3 length equals 14 residues. Trimming took 4 bases from V and 1 from J; bases not matched to a gene: 4. The germline V gene encodes CDR1 SGHRS and CDR2 YFSETQ. The CDR3 reads CASSLQGPQETQYF. As DNA, the CDR3 is TGCGCCAGCAGCCTACAGGGGCCCCAAGAGACCCAGTACTTC.

This chain joins TRBV11-1 and TRBJ1-1; a possible D gene is TRBD1 (5 bases). In germline, CDR1 is SGHAT, CDR2 FQDESV (reference sequence). This CDR3 region has 13 residues. Trimming took off 3 bases at V and 1 base at J, with 6 bases between the two ends. The CDR3 sequence: CASSFDRNTEAFF. CDR3 bases: TGTGCCAGCAGCTTCGACAGGAACACTGAAGCTTTCTTT.

This chain connects TRBV5-1 to TRBJ1-1; 7 bases fit TRBD1. Trimming removed 4 bases from V and 1 base from J; junction bases left unmatched: 4. The CDR3 covers 14 residues. CDR1 SGHRS and CDR2 YFSETQ come from the germline V gene. The CDR3 DNA reads TGCGCCAGCAGCCTGGACAGGAAGAACACTGAAGCTTTCTTT. The encoded protein is CASSLDRKNTEAFF. The whole variable domain, filled in from reference TRBV5-1 and TRBJ1-1, reads KAGVTQTPRYLIKTRGQQVTLSCSPISGHRSVSWYQQTPGQGLQFLFEYFSETQRNKGNFPGRFSGRQFSNSRSEMNVSTLELGDSALYLCASSLDRKNTEAFFGQGTRLTVV.

This clone was counted between two and nine times. The V call is TRBV4-1, the J call TRBJ2-1, with 14 bases matching TRBD2. V shed 0 bases, J shed 6 bases, and the junction held 4 bases outside the gene matches. This CDR3 contains 17 residues. The germline V gene encodes CDR1 MGHRA and CDR2 YSYEKL. This CDR3 is CASSQETSGRVLNEQFF. CDR3 in DNA: TGCGCCAGCAGCCAAGAGACTAGCGGGAGGGTCCTCAATGAGCAGTTCTTC.

The chain is built from TRBV9 and TRBJ1-6, with TRBD1 matching over 7 bases. CDR3 length equals 15 residues. V was pared by 3 bases and J by 9 bases, with 9 bases of the junction left unmatched. Germline lookup yields CDR1 SGDLS and CDR2 YYNGEE. Here the CDR3 reads CASSDRGLGSSPLHF. The CDR3 coding sequence is TGTGCCAGCAGCGACAGGGGACTAGGATCTTCACCCCTCCACTTT.

This clone turned up a few times. This chain connects TRBV7-6 to TRBJ2-7; D gene ambiguous. The V gene's germline CDR1 is SGHVS and CDR2 FNYEAQ. This CDR3 has 11 residues. V was shortened by 4 bases and J by 5 bases, with 6 bases between the two germline ends. The CDR3 reads CASSSYHEQYF. The CDR3 DNA sequence: TGTGCCAGCAGCTCCTACCACGAGCAGTACTTC.

This clone appeared a few times. This chain joins TRBV6-5 and TRBJ2-7; 11 nucleotides align to TRBD1. CDR1 and CDR2 from the germline V gene are MNHEY and SVGAGI. The CDR3 loop spans 15 amino acids. Trimming took 7 bases from V and 2 from J; bases not matched to a gene: 7. This CDR3 reads CASIEWGQGAYEQYF. Here the CDR3 DNA reads TGTGCCAGCATAGAATGGGGACAGGGGGCCTACGAGCAGTACTTC.

This clone came up a few times. This chain uses TRBV5-6 with TRBJ2-7; 9 bases are shared with TRBD2. CDR1 is SGHDT, CDR2 YYEEEE, per germline. The CDR3 consists of 17 residues. Losses at the gene ends were 4 bases for V and 7 bases for J; bases not matched to a gene: 18. CDR3 amino acids: CASSRGVVAGANSEQYF. The CDR3 DNA is TGTGCCAGCAGCAGGGGGGTGGTAGCGGGGGCTAACTCTGAGCAGTACTTC.

The genes are TRBV6-5 and TRBJ2-7, with TRBD2 matching 10 bases. V lost 5 bases, J lost 0 bases, and 4 bases stayed unmatched. Germline V gene lookup returns CDR1 MNHEY and CDR2 SVGAGI. The CDR3 extends over 15 amino acids. CDR3 in DNA: TGTGCCAGCAGTCTTAGCGGGGGGTACTCCTACGAGCAGTACTTC. It yields the protein CASSLSGGYSYEQYF.

V usage is TRBV7-6 and J usage is TRBJ2-1; tentative D call: TRBD2 (6 bases). This CDR3 comprises 14 residues. The germline V gene encodes CDR1 SGHVS and CDR2 FNYEAQ. The ends were cut back, 0 bases at V and 4 bases at J, with 7 bases in the middle. The DNA for the CDR3 is TGTGCCAGCAGCTTAGCAGGAGGGTACAATGAGCAGTTCTTC. This sequence encodes CASSLAGGYNEQFF.

The DNA of the CDR3 is TGTGCCAGCAGCACAACCCGGACAGAAAAACTGTTTTTT. Translating gives CASSTTRTEKLFF. The chain links TRBV11-3 to TRBJ1-4; the D gene is possibly TRBD1 (5 bases). This CDR3 has 13 amino acids. The V gene lost 5 bases and the J gene lost 8 bases, with 12 bases spanning the gap. The germline V gene encodes CDR1 SGHNT and CDR2 YENEEA.

This chain connects TRBV7-2 to TRBJ2-3; 8 nucleotides agree with TRBD2. The CDR3 sequence is 15 residues long. The V gene end was trimmed by 7 bases and the J gene end by 2 bases; junction bases not matched to a gene: 8. Germline V gene data show CDR1 as SGHTA and CDR2 as FQGNSA. The CDR3 spells CASTKSGGFTDTQYF. The CDR3 DNA reads as TGTGCCAGCACCAAAAGCGGGGGATTCACAGATACGCAGTATTTT.

V and J are TRBV5-1 and TRBJ1-2, with a weak D call TRBD1 (5 bases). The CDR3 sequence is 14 residues long. Germline-derived CDR1 and CDR2 are SGHRS and YFSETQ. The V and J ends lost 7 bases and 8 bases respectively, with 21 bases between them. CDR3: CASHPLGTGGGYTF. CDR3 DNA sequence: TGCGCCAGCCACCCTCTGGGGACGGGGGGAGGCTACACCTTC.

The chain recombines TRBV7-9 with TRBJ1-6; 10 bases are a match to TRBD1. V was pared by 1 base and J by 14 bases, with 8 bases of the junction left unmatched. This CDR3 region has 15 residues. Germline V gene sequence: CDR1 SEHNR, CDR2 FQNEAQ (reference sequence). The CDR3: CASSLEGDRGDSLHF. Written as DNA, the CDR3 is TGTGCCAGCAGCTTAGAAGGGGACAGGGGAGATTCCCTCCACTTT.